This T cell receptor (beta chain) was profiled in a study of cytomegalovirus exposure and HLA in healthy donors. Regarding the study as a whole: Reportedly, TCR beta sequences accurately predicted HLA-A and HLA-B alleles in most subjects. TCR beta V- and J-gene trimming was later associated with a missense DCLRE1C variant.

With regard to this clone: The antigen is not known.

The PCR contained 60 Vbeta and 13 Jbeta primers. Assay: immunoSEQ multiplex PCR; the TCRdb copy retains only in-frame clones and omits some. The sample consists of over 100,000 clones, roughly 70% of them appearing once. V was clipped by 6 bases and J by 5 bases, with 12 bases between them. Germline loops: CDR1 SNHLY, CDR2 FYNNEI. The CDR3 loop spans 13 amino acids. The chain recombines TRBV2 with TRBJ2-3, with a weak D call TRBD2 (6 bases). The clonotype comes from an older woman in good health and CMV-seropositive. Sequenced sample: PBMCs. CDR3 loop: CASSGGAGDTQYF. The CDR3 DNA is TGTGCCAGCAGCGGCGGAGCGGGAGATACGCAGTATTTT.